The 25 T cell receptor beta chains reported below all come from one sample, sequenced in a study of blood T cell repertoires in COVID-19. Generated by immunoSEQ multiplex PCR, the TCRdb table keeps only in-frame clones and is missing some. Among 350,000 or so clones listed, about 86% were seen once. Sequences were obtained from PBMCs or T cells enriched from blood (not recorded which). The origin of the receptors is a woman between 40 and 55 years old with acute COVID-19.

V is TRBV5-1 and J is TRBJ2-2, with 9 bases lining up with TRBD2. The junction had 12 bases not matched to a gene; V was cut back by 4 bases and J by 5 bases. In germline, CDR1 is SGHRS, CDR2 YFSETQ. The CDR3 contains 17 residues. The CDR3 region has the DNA TGCGCCAGCAGCCGCGGGGGGGCAGACTTATCAACCGGGGAGCTGTTTTTT. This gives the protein CASSRGGADLSTGELFF.

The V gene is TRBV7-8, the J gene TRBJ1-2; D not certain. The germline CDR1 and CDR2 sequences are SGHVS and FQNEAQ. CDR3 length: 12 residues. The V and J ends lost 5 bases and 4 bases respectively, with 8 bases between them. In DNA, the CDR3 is TGTGCCAGCAGCCCCGTCTCCTATGGCTACACCTTC. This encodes CASSPVSYGYTF.

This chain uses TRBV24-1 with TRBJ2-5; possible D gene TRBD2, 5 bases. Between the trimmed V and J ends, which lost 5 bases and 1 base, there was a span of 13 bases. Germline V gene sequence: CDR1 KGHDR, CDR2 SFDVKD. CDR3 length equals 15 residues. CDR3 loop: CATSVRIGGQETQYF. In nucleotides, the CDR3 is TGTGCCACCAGTGTTCGGATTGGAGGCCAAGAGACCCAGTACTTC.

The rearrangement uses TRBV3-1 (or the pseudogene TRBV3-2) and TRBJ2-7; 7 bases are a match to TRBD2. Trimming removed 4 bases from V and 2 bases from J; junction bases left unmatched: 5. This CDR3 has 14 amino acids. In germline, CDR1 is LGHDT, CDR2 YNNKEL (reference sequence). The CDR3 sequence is CASSPRESAYEQYF. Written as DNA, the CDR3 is TGTGCCAGCAGCCCGCGGGAGTCGGCCTACGAGCAGTACTTC.

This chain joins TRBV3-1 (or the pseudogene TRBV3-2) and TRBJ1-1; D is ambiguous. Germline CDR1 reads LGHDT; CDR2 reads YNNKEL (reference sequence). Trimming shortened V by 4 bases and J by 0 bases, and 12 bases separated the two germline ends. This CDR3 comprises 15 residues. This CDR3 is CASSPRQVLNTEAFF. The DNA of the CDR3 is TGTGCCAGCAGCCCCCGGCAGGTACTGAACACTGAAGCTTTCTTT.

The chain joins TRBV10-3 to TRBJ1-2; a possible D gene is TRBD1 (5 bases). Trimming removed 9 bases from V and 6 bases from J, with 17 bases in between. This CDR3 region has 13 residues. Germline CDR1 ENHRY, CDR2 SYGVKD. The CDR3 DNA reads TGTGCCATAACACAGGCTCGGTTGGATGGCTACACCTTC. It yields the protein CAITQARLDGYTF.

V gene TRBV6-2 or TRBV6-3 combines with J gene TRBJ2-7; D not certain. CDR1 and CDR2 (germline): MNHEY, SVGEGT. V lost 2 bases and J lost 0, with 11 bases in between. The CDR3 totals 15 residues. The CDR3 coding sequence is TGTGCCAGCAGTTACGTTCTGGGCAGCTCCTACGAGCAGTACTTC. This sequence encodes CASSYVLGSSYEQYF.

The CDR3 loop reads CASRTGVTNEKLFF. CDR3 DNA sequence: TGTGCCAGCAGAACAGGGGTGACTAATGAAAAACTGTTTTTT. The gene calls are TRBV6-5 and TRBJ1-4, with TRBD1 matching 7 bases. The CDR3 covers 14 residues. In germline, CDR1 is MNHEY, CDR2 SVGAGI. V was pared by 6 bases and J by 2 bases, with 3 bases of the junction left unmatched.

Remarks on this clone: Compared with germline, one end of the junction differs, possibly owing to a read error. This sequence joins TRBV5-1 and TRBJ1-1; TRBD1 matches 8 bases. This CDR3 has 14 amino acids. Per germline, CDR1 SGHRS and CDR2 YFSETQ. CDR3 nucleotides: TGCGCCAGCACCTTGACAGGGGAGAACACTGAAGCTTTCTTT. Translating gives CASTLTGENTEAFF.

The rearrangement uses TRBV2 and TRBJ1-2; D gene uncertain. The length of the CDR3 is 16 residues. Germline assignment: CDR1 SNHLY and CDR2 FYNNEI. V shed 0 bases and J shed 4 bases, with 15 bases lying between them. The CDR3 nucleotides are TGTGCCAGCAGTGAAGCGCTTCCGGGGAGGGTCTATGGCTACACCTTC. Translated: CASSEALPGRVYGYTF.

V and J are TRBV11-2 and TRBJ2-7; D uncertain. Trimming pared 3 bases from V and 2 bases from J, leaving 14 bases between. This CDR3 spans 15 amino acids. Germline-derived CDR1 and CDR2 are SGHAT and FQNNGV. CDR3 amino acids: CASSLIQIETYEQYF. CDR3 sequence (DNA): TGTGCCAGCAGCTTGATACAGATAGAAACCTACGAGCAGTACTTC.

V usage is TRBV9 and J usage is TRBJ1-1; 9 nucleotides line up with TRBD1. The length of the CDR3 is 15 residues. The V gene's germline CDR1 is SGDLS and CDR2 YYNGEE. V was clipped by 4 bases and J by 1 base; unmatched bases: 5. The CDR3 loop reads CASSTGQGWNTEAFF. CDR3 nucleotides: TGTGCCAGCAGCACCGGACAGGGGTGGAACACTGAAGCTTTCTTT.

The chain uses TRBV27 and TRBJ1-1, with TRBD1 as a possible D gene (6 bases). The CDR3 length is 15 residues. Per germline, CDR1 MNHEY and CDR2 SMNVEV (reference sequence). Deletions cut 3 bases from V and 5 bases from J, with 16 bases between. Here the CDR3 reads CASSLQSRGGTEAFF. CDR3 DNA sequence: TGTGCCAGCAGTTTGCAGAGCAGGGGAGGGACTGAAGCTTTCTTT.

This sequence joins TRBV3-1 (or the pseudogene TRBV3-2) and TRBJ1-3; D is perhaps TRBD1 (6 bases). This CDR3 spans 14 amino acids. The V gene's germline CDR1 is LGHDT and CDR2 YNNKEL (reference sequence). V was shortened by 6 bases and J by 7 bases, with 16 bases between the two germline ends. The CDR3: CASSPYERGNTIYF. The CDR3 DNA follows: TGTGCCAGCAGTCCCTACGAAAGGGGGAACACCATATATTTT.

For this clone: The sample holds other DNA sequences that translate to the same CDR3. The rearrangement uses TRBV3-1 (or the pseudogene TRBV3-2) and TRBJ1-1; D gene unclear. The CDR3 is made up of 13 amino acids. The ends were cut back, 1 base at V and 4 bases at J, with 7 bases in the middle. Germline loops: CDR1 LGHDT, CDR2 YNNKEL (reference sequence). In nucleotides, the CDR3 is TGTGCCAGCAGCCAAGGCCGGGGCACTGAAGCTTTCTTT. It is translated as CASSQGRGTEAFF.

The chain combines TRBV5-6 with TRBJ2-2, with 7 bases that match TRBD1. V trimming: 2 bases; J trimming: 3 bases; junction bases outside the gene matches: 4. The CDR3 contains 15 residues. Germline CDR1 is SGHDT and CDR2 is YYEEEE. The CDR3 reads CASSFDRVHTGELFF. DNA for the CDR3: TGTGCCAGCAGCTTCGACAGGGTACACACCGGGGAGCTGTTTTTT.

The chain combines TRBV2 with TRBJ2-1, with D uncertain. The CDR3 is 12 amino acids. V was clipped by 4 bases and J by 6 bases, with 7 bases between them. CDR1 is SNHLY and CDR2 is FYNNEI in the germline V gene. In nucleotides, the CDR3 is TGTGCCAGCAGTGCCCTCTCCAATGAGCAGTTCTTC. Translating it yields CASSALSNEQFF.

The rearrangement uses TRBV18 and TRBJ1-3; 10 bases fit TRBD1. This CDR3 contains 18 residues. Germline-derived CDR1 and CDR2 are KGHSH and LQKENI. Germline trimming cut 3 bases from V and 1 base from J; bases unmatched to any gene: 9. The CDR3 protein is CASSPLPGQGYSGNTIYF. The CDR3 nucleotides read TGTGCCAGCTCACCCCTGCCGGGACAGGGGTATTCTGGAAACACCATATATTTT.

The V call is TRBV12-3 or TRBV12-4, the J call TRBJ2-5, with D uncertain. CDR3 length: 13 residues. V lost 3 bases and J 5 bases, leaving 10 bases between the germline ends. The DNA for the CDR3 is TGTGCCAGCAGTTTGGGCGCCCTTGAGACCCAGTACTTC. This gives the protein CASSLGALETQYF.

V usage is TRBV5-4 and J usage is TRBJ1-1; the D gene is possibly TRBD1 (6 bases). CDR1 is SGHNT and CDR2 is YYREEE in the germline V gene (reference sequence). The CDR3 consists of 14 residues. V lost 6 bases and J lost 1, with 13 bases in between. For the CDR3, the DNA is TGTGCCAGCAACACAGGGATGACGAACACTGAAGCTTTCTTT. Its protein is CASNTGMTNTEAFF.

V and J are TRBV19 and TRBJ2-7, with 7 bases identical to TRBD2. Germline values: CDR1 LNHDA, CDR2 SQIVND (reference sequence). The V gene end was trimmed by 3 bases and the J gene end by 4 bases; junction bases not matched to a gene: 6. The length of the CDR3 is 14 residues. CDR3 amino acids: CASSIAGESYEQYF. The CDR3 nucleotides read TGTGCCAGTAGTATTGCGGGAGAATCTTACGAGCAGTACTTC.

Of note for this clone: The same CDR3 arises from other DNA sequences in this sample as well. This CDR3 is CASSQVSGEQFF. CDR3 nucleotide sequence: TGTGCCAGCAGCCAAGTGAGCGGAGAGCAGTTCTTC. The chain joins TRBV3-1 (or the pseudogene TRBV3-2) to TRBJ2-1; D perhaps matches TRBD2 (5 bases). Trimming cost V 1 base and J 10 bases, with 8 bases left between them. Germline-derived CDR1 and CDR2 are LGHDT and YNNKEL (reference sequence). This CDR3 has 12 residues.

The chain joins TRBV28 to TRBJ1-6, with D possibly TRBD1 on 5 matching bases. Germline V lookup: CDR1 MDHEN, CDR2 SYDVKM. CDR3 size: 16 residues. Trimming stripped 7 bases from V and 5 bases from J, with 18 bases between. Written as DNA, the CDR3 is TGTGCCAGCACCCCCTTAGGGCAGGGCGATAATTCACCCCTCCACTTT. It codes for CASTPLGQGDNSPLHF.

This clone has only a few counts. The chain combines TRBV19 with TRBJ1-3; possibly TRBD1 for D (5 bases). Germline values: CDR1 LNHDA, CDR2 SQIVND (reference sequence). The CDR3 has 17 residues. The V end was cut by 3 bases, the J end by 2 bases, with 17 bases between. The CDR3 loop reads CASSIANPGWTGNTIYF. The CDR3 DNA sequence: TGTGCCAGTAGTATCGCCAACCCAGGGTGGACTGGAAACACCATATATTTT.

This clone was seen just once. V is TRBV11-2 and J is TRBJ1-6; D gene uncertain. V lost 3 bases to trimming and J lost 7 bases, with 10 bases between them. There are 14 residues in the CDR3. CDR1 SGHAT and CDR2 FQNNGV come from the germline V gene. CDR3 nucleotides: TGTGCCAGCAGCTTTCCCCACAAGAATTCACCCCTCCACTTT. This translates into CASSFPHKNSPLHF.